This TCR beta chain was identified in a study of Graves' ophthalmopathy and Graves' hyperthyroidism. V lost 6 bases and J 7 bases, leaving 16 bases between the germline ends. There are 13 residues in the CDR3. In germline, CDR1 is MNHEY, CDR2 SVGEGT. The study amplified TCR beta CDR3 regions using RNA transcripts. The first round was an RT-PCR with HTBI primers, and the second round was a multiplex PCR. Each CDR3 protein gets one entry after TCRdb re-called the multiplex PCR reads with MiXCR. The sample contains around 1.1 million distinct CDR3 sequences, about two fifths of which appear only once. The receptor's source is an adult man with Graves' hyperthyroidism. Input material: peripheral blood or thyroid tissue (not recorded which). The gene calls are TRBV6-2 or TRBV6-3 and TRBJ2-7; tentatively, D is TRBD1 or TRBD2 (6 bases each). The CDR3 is CASSRTGAEEQYF. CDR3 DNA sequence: TGTGCCAGCAGCCGTACGGGGGCCGAAGAGCAGTACTTC.